This TCR beta chain was sequenced for a study of cytomegalovirus exposure and HLA in healthy donors. Study overall: From HLA-typed donors, an early data release held about 85 million unique TCRs.

Study-wide results and caveats: Follow-up analysis later connected one missense variant in DCLRE1C with trimming of TCR beta V- and J-genes. Some TCR beta chains (164 of them) were listed as cytomegalovirus-associated. Within an earlier analysis, most TCR beta V segments proved productive either about 90% or about 30% of the time.

Germline V gives CDR1 MDHEN, CDR2 SYDVKM. Trimming removed 6 bases from V and 3 bases from J, with 20 bases in between. This CDR3 is built from 16 residues. On this clone: Its antigen remains unknown.

The study ran its PCR with 60 Vbeta and 13 Jbeta primers. Sequencing was performed with immunoSEQ multiplex PCR; in TCRdb, only in-frame clones are kept and a portion is missing. The sample contains more than 95,000 clones, around 67% of which appear only once. Sequencing input: PBMCs. The V call is TRBV28, the J call TRBJ1-1, with a possible D match to TRBD1 (6 bases). The sequence derives from a man aged 55 to 69 in good health and CMV-seropositive. DNA of the CDR3: TGTGCCAGCAGCCGCCGAACAGGGACCTGGGACACTGAAGCTTTCTTT. It translates to CASSRRTGTWDTEAFF. Using reference TRBV28 and TRBJ1-1 for the parts outside the CDR3, the full variable domain is DVKVTQSSRYLVKRTGEKVFLECVQDMDHENMFWYRQDPGLGLRLIYFSYDVKMKEKGDIPEGYSVSREKKERFSLILESASTNQTSMYLCASSRRTGTWDTEAFFGQGTRLTVV.